This T cell receptor beta chain was sequenced for a study of CD8 T cells in ankylosing spondylitis. Each TCR beta library was made by quantitative 5'-RACE that incorporated molecular barcodes. TCRdb processed the 5' RACE reads anew with MiXCR; each CDR3 protein has one entry. The sample lists roughly 250,000 distinct CDR3 sequences; less than 10% were seen once. Overall study results and limits: Significant enrichment of disease-linked clones was reported in matched ankylosing spondylitis synovial fluid. Several highly homologous variants made up a TCR beta motif, and this motif appeared characteristic of ankylosing spondylitis blood. Disease-linked clones had a CD8+ phenotype and relatively low frequency in peripheral blood.

At least ten counts were recorded for this clonotype. Its specificity is not known. This TCR derives from a male donor with ankylosing spondylitis or in good health (not recorded which). The sequenced sample was blood, either unsorted or a sorted T cell fraction (not recorded which).

The CDR3 nucleotides read TGTGCCAGCAGCCCCCGACTAGAATACAATGAGCAGTTCTTC. Residues: CASSPRLEYNEQFF. The chain couples TRBV7-2 to TRBJ2-1, with D perhaps matching TRBD2 (6 bases). This CDR3 contains 14 residues. The V end was cut by 5 bases, the J end by 4 bases, with 12 bases between. CDR1 and CDR2 (germline): SGHTA, FQGNSA.